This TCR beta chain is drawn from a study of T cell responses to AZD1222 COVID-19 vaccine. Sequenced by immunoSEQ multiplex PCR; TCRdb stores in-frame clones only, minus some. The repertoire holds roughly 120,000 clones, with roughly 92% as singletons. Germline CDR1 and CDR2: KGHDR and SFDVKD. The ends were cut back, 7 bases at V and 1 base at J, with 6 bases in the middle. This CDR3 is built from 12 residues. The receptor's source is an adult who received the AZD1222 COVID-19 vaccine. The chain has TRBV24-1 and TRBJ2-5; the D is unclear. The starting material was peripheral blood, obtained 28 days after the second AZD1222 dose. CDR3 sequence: CATRGSQETQYF. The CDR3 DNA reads TGTGCCACCAGGGGTTCCCAAGAGACCCAGTACTTC.